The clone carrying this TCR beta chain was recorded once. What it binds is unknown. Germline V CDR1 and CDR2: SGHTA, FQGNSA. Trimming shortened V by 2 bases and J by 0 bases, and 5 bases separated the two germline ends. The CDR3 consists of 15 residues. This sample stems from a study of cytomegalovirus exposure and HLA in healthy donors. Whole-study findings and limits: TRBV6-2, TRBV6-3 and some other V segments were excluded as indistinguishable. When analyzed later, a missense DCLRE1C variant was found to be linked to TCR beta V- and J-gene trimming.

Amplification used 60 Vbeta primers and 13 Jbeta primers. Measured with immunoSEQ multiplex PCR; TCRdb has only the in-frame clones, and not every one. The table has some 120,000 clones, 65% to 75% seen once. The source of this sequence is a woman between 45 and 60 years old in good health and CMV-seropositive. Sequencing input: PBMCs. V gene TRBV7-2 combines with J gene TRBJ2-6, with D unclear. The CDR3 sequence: CASSLSNSGANVLTF. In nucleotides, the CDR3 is TGTGCCAGCAGCTTATCTAACTCTGGGGCCAACGTCCTGACTTTC.